These T cell receptor beta chains were read from a single sample in a study of T cells after yellow fever vaccination. TCRdb fed the 5' RACE reads into MiXCR, producing one record per CDR3 protein. The sample yields about 350,000 distinct CDR3 sequences, 4.1% seen once. The sample here was PBMCs, taken 5 days after the yellow fever booster vaccination. The receptors shown here come from a young man who received the YFV17D yellow fever vaccine. Both conserved end residues are trimmed from each CDR3. A D gene is named only where the DNA matches it firmly.

V | length | D | CDR3
TRBV12-3/TRBV12-4 | 11 | . | ASSWTNTGELF
TRBV4-2 | 13 | . | ASSQDLYPNTEAF
TRBV10-3 | 10 | . | AISESRPEQY
TRBV6-2/TRBV6-3 | 11 | . | ASRTRGTAEAF
TRBV11-3 | 14 | TRBD2 | ASSPEWAGGGNEQF
TRBV25-1 | 9 | . | ASSEGYEQY
TRBV3-1 | 15 | . | ASSQEFPGGYTDTQY
TRBV4-1 | 12 | . | ASSQLDRPYGYT
TRBV7-3 | 11 | . | ASSRFLQETQY
TRBV20-1 | 12 | . | SARVSGSGNTIY
TRBV7-9 | 14 | TRBD2 | ASSRLAGLVSDTQY
TRBV6-2/TRBV6-3 | 12 | . | ASSSSGFNQPQH
TRBV6-5 | 13 | . | ASSYSGAGDTEAF
TRBV5-6 | 14 | TRBD2 | ASSLSLGLADPVPY
TRBV28 | 12 | TRBD2 | ASSDAGGWETQY
TRBV15 | 11 | . | ATSRDGPGWAF
TRBV4-1 | 15 | TRBD2 | ASRRTIAGGRFNEQF
TRBV5-1 | 16 | TRBD2 | ASSIISGGVSSYNEQF
TRBV7-2 | 13 | . | ASSLGPGYNSPLH
TRBV4-1 | 21 | TRBD2 | ASSQEPPGLAGRYWEHQETQY
TRBV10-3 | 9 | . | AISSQDSYT
TRBV12-3/TRBV12-4 | 14 | TRBD1 | ASRLPARGTGNTIY
TRBV18 | 13 | . | ASSPSGPDTDTQY
TRBV7-2 | 13 | TRBD1 | ASSLGATGPNGYT
TRBV6-5 | 11 | . | ASSYSANTEAF
TRBV7-8 | 13 | . | ASSLNTVGTDTQY
TRBV6-2/TRBV6-3 | 11 | TRBD1 | ASKTGGGYGYT
TRBV20-1 | 13 | . | SARDVTDSTGELF
TRBV28 | 13 | TRBD1 | ASSWDRGHNQPQH
TRBV4-2 | 14 | . | ASSQARREHNYGYT
TRBV5-1 | 12 | . | ASSGGTAENIQY
TRBV9 | 14 | . | ASSVGESGFGNTIY
TRBV5-6 | 13 | . | ASSLGATGNQPQH
TRBV14 | 14 | . | ASSLKPGTSYNEQF
TRBV5-4 | 11 | . | ASSLPQQETQY
TRBV12-3/TRBV12-4 | 11 | TRBD1 | ASSRQGAETQY
TRBV5-1 | 12 | . | ASSLERVDTEAF
TRBV5-1 | 11 | . | ASSFGPGNGYT
TRBV7-2 | 13 | . | ASSLEGTILNEQF